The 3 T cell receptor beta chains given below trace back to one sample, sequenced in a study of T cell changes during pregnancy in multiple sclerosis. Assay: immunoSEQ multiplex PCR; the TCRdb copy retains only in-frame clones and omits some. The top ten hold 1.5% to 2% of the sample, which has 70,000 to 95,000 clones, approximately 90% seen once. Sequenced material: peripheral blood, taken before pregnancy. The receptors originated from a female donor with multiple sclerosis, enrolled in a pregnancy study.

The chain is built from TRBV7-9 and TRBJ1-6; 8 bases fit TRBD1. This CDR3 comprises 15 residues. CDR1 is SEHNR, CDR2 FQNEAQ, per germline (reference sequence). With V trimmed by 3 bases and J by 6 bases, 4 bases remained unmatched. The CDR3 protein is CASSLTGEGNSPLHF. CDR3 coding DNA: TGTGCCAGCAGCTTGACAGGGGAAGGTAATTCACCCCTCCACTTT.

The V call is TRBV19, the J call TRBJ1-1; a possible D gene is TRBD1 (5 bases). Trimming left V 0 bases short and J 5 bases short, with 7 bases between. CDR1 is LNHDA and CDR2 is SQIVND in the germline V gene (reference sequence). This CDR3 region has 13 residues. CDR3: CASSIDKGTEAFF. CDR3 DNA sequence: TGTGCCAGTAGTATAGACAAGGGGACTGAAGCTTTCTTT.

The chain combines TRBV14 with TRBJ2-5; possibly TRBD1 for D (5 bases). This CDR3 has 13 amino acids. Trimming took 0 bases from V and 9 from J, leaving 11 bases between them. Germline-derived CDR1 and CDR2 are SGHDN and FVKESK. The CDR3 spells CASSQETQGAQYF. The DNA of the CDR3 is TGTGCCAGCAGCCAAGAGACCCAAGGGGCCCAGTACTTC.